This T cell receptor beta chain was retrieved from a study of T-cell memory formation after mild COVID-19 listed by TCRdb under 2021. For the study in its entirety: Most TCR sequence clusters were specific to one of the two donors. Longitudinal TCRalpha and TCRbeta repertoire sequencing tracked T-cell clones expanding and contracting after mild COVID-19 in a couple of donors. The cohort was made up of two young adult volunteers, one female and one male, who were previously healthy. What the research found in general, with its limitations: Only a couple of mild cases were covered by the study, and larger cohorts that include severe cases with pre-infection samples were considered necessary. Some responding clones were detected in pre-infection memory, which suggested that pre-existing cross-reactive memory T cells had joined the SARS-CoV-2 response. SARS-CoV-2 specificity was not confirmed for the second-wave clones peaking on day 37. Contracting CD4+ clones turned up mainly in the CM and EM memory subsets, whereas EMRA was where CD8+ clones were enriched. Clones that contracted from day 15 to 85 showed balanced CD4/CD8 phenotypes, whereas a second wave of clones that expanded from day 15 to 37 leaned towards CD4+.

Ficoll-Paque density gradient centrifugation was the method used to isolate PBMCs. This clonotype occurred a few times. There is no known antigen for this receptor. Base-call qualities are not available, and no considerably larger clone is one nucleotide away. Inclusive of the bounding cysteine and phenylalanine, the CDR3 is 16 residues long. Only the CDR3 DNA is retained, 48 bases long and in frame from the first base. The V end loses 5 bases and the J end loses 3 bases, and a stretch of 20 bases separates them. The germline V gene yields MNHEY for CDR1 and SVGEGT for CDR2. The reads were generated on an Illumina NovaSeq 6000. TCRalpha and TCRbeta cDNA libraries were built by 5'RACE with constant-segment primers, adding sample barcodes and unique molecular identifiers. Trizol reagent was used to extract RNA from every sample. Libraries were amplified in two PCR steps, with a second sample barcode and Illumina TruSeq adapters added in the second step. Libraries were sequenced on an Illumina NovaSeq with 2 x 150 bp paired-end reads. On the authors' methods: Demultiplexing of reads and collapsing into UMI-guided consensus sequences were performed with migec v1.2.7. Using mixcr v2.1.11, UMI consensuses were aligned to TRA and TRB V and J templates and then assembled into clonotypes. A clonotype was counted as expanded or contracted only if both edgeR and NoisET called the change significant, with noise models trained on biological replicates. edgeR calls used a false discovery rate-adjusted p below 0.01 and a log2 fold-change threshold of 1. As an exploratory analysis of dynamics, PCA with hierarchical clustering was applied to max-normalized trajectories of the 1000 most abundant clonotypes. The CD4 or CD8 phenotype of responding clones was assigned using the separately sequenced CD4+ and CD8+ repertoires. TCRdb passed the public sequencing reads through fastp at Q25 and MiXCR, retaining productive beta sequences. For every CDR3 protein sequence, its rows merge into one entry that carries the most common genes and DNA. These V and J calls derive from TCRdb rather than the authors' analysis. Here the sample has around 310,000 distinct CDR3 sequences; around 15% occur a single time. The top ten clonotypes cover 21% of the sample.

The TCR comes from a young man who had mild COVID-19 (a few samples of this study predate the infection). The sample titles of this study are shuffled in the database, so cell type and time point are left out; the donor was told from shared clones. Sequencing was carried out using PBMCs or a T cell subset sorted from them (not recorded which). The sequence is built from TRBV6-2 or TRBV6-3 and TRBJ2-7, with TRBD2 tentatively as D gene (6 bases match). In nucleotides, the sequence is TGTGCCAGCAGTCTACCTTCGGACTATTTGGACTACGAGCAGTACTTC. Its translation is CASSLPSDYLDYEQYF.